The source of this T cell receptor beta chain is a study of post-analysis software for immune sequencing data. Prepared TCR beta cDNA libraries contained unique molecular identifiers. T cells numbering 1 to 10 million yielded cDNA molecules that totaled some 500,000. TCRdb reanalysed the PCR reads using MiXCR and keeps one entry per CDR3 protein. This table has over 700,000 distinct CDR3 sequences, 25% to 30% appearing once. Findings of the study overall: Strong co-clustering by F measure linked samples that shared a preparation batch. There was significantly lower normalized Chao1 diversity in multiple sclerosis patients than in controls. Included in a set of roughly five TRBV segments more frequent in patients than controls were TRBV5-6, TRBV5-1 and TRBV20-1.

Per the germline V gene, CDR1 is MNHEY and CDR2 is SVGEGT. CDR3 size: 13 residues. On this clonotype: Antigen unknown. One end of the junction is discordant with germline, which a read error may explain.

The sequence was obtained from a girl between 10 and 17 years old with multiple sclerosis. This chain uses TRBV6-2 or TRBV6-3 with TRBJ2-1; D is unresolved. Sequenced: blood. The CDR3 region has the DNA TGTGTCAGCAGTTACTCACCGTTCAATGAGCAGTTCTTC. Translating it yields CVSSYSPFNEQFF.